Each of the 26 T cell receptor beta chains below was sequenced from the same sample in a study of blood T cell repertoires in COVID-19. Only in-frame clones appear in the TCRdb table, and some are missing; sequencing was by immunoSEQ multiplex PCR. The sample lists fewer than 300,000 clones, approximately 87% occurring once. Material: peripheral blood. These receptors originate from an older woman with active or convalescent COVID-19.

The J gene is TRBJ2-6, the V gene TRBV5-4; possibly TRBD2 for D (5 bases). Trimming pared 4 bases from V and 2 bases from J, leaving 10 bases between. In germline, CDR1 is SGHNT, CDR2 YYREEE (reference sequence). The CDR3 is 15 residues long. DNA of the CDR3: TGTGCCAGCAGCCCTGCCGGGGCTGGGGCCAACGTCCTGACTTTC. It is translated as CASSPAGAGANVLTF.

CDR3 loop: CASSLGQGLNTEAFF. CDR3 in DNA: TGTGCCAGCAGCTTGGGACAGGGCCTGAACACTGAAGCTTTCTTT. The chain combines TRBV5-4 with TRBJ1-1, with 7 bases fitting TRBD1. With V trimmed by 0 bases and J by 0 bases, 2 bases remained unmatched. The CDR3 runs 15 residues. Germline V gene data show CDR1 as SGHNT and CDR2 as YYREEE (reference sequence). The entire variable domain, with the rest obtained from reference TRBV5-4 and TRBJ1-1, is as follows: ETGVTQSPTHLIKTRGQQVTLRCSSQSGHNTVSWYQQALGQGPQFIFQYYREEENGRGNFPPRFSGLQFPNYSSELNVNALELDDSALYLCASSLGQGLNTEAFFGQGTRLTVV.

The chain joins TRBV2 to TRBJ2-5; possible D gene TRBD2, 6 bases. V was clipped by 0 bases and J by 5 bases, with 10 bases between them. This CDR3 spans 14 amino acids. Germline-derived CDR1 and CDR2 are SNHLY and FYNNEI. CDR3 coding DNA: TGTGCCAGCAGTGAAGCAGCAGGGAGGGAGACCCAGTACTTC. This translates into CASSEAAGRETQYF.

The chain couples TRBV7-2 to TRBJ1-4, with unresolved D. V lost 6 bases and J lost 5, with 13 bases in between. The CDR3 extends over 14 amino acids. CDR1 and CDR2 (germline): SGHTA, FQGNSA. The CDR3 loop is CASREEQLNEKLFF. CDR3 nucleotides: TGTGCCAGCAGGGAAGAACAGCTGAATGAAAAACTGTTTTTT.

V gene TRBV5-1 combines with J gene TRBJ2-1; D is perhaps TRBD2 (5 bases). This CDR3 has 14 residues. CDR1 SGHRS and CDR2 YFSETQ come from the germline V gene. The V gene lost 5 bases and the J gene lost 4 bases, with 13 bases spanning the gap. This CDR3 is CASRWETPYNEQFF. The CDR3 DNA sequence: TGCGCCAGCAGGTGGGAGACACCTTACAATGAGCAGTTCTTC.

This clone was observed a few times. The chain joins TRBV5-1 to TRBJ2-7; a weak D match, TRBD2 (6 bases). Trimming pared 4 bases from V and 7 bases from J, leaving 15 bases between. This CDR3 spans 13 amino acids. Per the germline V gene, CDR1 is SGHRS and CDR2 is YFSETQ. CDR3 DNA: TGCGCCAGCAGCACGCGGGGTCAGTCGGAGCAGTACTTC. This codes for CASSTRGQSEQYF.

J is TRBJ1-1 and V is TRBV11-3; D is undetermined. The CDR3 contains 13 residues. V dropped 2 bases and J dropped 0 bases, with 4 bases sitting between them. Germline-derived CDR1 and CDR2 are SGHNT and YENEEA. The CDR3 sequence: CASSLYMNTEAFF. The CDR3 region has the DNA TGTGCCAGCAGCTTATACATGAACACTGAAGCTTTCTTT.

The rearrangement links TRBV7-3 to TRBJ2-1; possible D gene TRBD2, 6 bases. Per the germline V gene, CDR1 is SGHTA and CDR2 is FQGTGA. This CDR3 region has 14 residues. Deletions cut 2 bases from V and 5 bases from J, with 10 bases between. CDR3 sequence: CASSLSGLNNEQFF. As DNA, the CDR3 is TGTGCCAGCAGCTTATCTGGACTAAACAATGAGCAGTTCTTC.

The chain carries TRBV9 and TRBJ2-1; D call uncertain. The germline gives CDR1 SGDLS, CDR2 YYNGEE. The CDR3 is 15 amino acids. V lost 0 bases and J lost 4, with 11 bases in between. CDR3 amino acids: CASSVDPDVYNEQFF. CDR3 bases: TGTGCCAGCAGCGTAGACCCAGATGTGTACAATGAGCAGTTCTTC. The full variable domain, completed using reference TRBV9 and TRBJ2-1, is DSGVTQTPKHLITATGQRVTLRCSPRSGDLSVYWYQQSLDQGLQFLIQYYNGEERAKGNILERFSAQQFPDLHSELNLSSLELGDSALYFCASSVDPDVYNEQFFGPGTRLTVL.

The V call is TRBV19, the J call TRBJ2-1; D unclear. The CDR3 covers 13 residues. The ends were cut back, 6 bases at V and 8 bases at J, with 14 bases in the middle. The germline V gene encodes CDR1 LNHDA and CDR2 SQIVND (reference sequence). The CDR3 is CASSPRVVDEQFF. CDR3 coding DNA: TGTGCCAGTAGCCCACGGGTTGTGGATGAGCAGTTCTTC. The variable domain in full, completed from reference TRBV19 and TRBJ2-1, reads DGGITQSPKYLFRKEGQNVTLSCEQNLNHDAMYWYRQDPGQGLRLIYYSQIVNDFQKGDIAEGYSVSREKKESFPLTVTSAQKNPTAFYLCASSPRVVDEQFFGPGTRLTVL.

This clone was counted only a few times. The gene calls are TRBV3-1 (or the pseudogene TRBV3-2) and TRBJ2-7; 14 bases agree with TRBD2. Trimming removed 0 bases from V and 7 bases from J; junction bases left unmatched: 5. The CDR3 is made up of 16 amino acids. Germline V gene data show CDR1 as LGHDT and CDR2 as YNNKEL (reference sequence). The CDR3 loop is CASSQDSGLAGVEQYF. In DNA form, the CDR3 reads TGTGCCAGCAGCCAAGATTCGGGACTAGCGGGAGTTGAGCAGTACTTC.

J is TRBJ1-5 and V is TRBV7-8, with unresolved D. CDR3 length equals 20 residues. V lost 5 bases to trimming and J lost 1 base, with 27 bases between them. CDR1 is SGHVS, CDR2 FQNEAQ, per germline. CDR3 in DNA: TGTGCCAGCAGCCCCGGCGGCAAGTCAAAGTGGGAGGAAAGCAATCAGCCCCAGCATTTT. Translated, it gives CASSPGGKSKWEESNQPQHF.

The CDR3 here is CASSPLVVDNHEQYF. DNA for the CDR3: TGTGCCAGCAGCCCGCTAGTGGTGGATAACCACGAGCAGTACTTC. This rearrangement joins TRBV11-3 to TRBJ2-7; unclear D gene. Germline V gene sequence: CDR1 SGHNT, CDR2 YENEEA. The CDR3 has 15 residues. The V gene lost 5 bases and the J gene lost 5 bases, with 19 bases spanning the gap.

This clone was observed once. The genes are TRBV10-3 and TRBJ1-4; 9 positions agree with TRBD1. Germline loops: CDR1 ENHRY, CDR2 SYGVKD. V was pared by 9 bases and J by 6 bases, with 2 bases of the junction left unmatched. The CDR3 has 12 amino acids. The CDR3 bases are TGTGCCATTCGGGACAGGGATGAAAAACTGTTTTTT. Translation gives CAIRDRDEKLFF.

The chain uses TRBV28 and TRBJ1-2, with 10 bases fitting TRBD1. Germline values: CDR1 MDHEN, CDR2 SYDVKM. V gave up 6 bases and J gave up 4 bases; unmatched junction bases: 2. This CDR3 is built from 13 residues. Here the CDR3 reads CASRGQGSYGYTF. CDR3 sequence (DNA): TGTGCCAGCAGGGGACAGGGGAGCTATGGCTACACCTTC.

The chain couples TRBV6-2 or TRBV6-3 to TRBJ2-5; no definite D call. This CDR3 has 12 residues. CDR1 is MNHEY and CDR2 is SVGEGT in the germline V gene. V lost 0 bases, J lost 7 bases, and 6 bases lay in between. CDR3 amino acids: CASSYSLGTQYF. The DNA of the CDR3 is TGTGCCAGCAGTTACTCCCTCGGGACCCAGTACTTC.

The chain combines TRBV30 with TRBJ2-3; TRBD2 matches at 9 bases. This CDR3 comprises 13 residues. V dropped 5 bases and J dropped 0; count of bases not matched to a gene: 0. Germline values: CDR1 GTSNPN, CDR2 SVGIG (reference sequence). The DNA of the CDR3 is TGTGCCTGGGCGGGAGGGAGCACAGATACGCAGTATTTT. This gives the protein CAWAGGSTDTQYF.

This chain uses TRBV5-4 with TRBJ2-1; D is perhaps TRBD1 (6 bases). V shed 0 bases and J shed 4 bases, with 14 bases lying between them. This CDR3 region has 16 residues. Germline CDR1 reads SGHNT; CDR2 reads YYREEE (reference sequence). The CDR3 nucleotides read TGTGCCAGCAGCTTGGCCAAAGCAGGGACATACAATGAGCAGTTCTTC. Its translation: CASSLAKAGTYNEQFF. The complete variable domain, with remaining parts taken from reference TRBV5-4 and TRBJ2-1, reads ETGVTQSPTHLIKTRGQQVTLRCSSQSGHNTVSWYQQALGQGPQFIFQYYREEENGRGNFPPRFSGLQFPNYSSELNVNALELDDSALYLCASSLAKAGTYNEQFFGPGTRLTVL.

The rearrangement links TRBV6-6 to TRBJ2-1, with D uncertain. The germline V gene has CDR1 MNHNY and CDR2 SVGAGI (reference sequence). Between the trimmed V and J ends, which lost 5 bases and 7 bases, there was a span of 6 bases. CDR3 length equals 11 residues. CDR3 residues: CASSQHNEQFF. In DNA, the CDR3 is TGTGCCAGCAGTCAGCATAATGAGCAGTTCTTC.

This chain joins TRBV18 and TRBJ1-4, with TRBD1 as a possible D gene (5 bases). The length of the CDR3 is 14 residues. Trimming took 2 bases from V and 3 from J, leaving 7 bases between them. The germline V gene has CDR1 KGHSH and CDR2 LQKENI. DNA for the CDR3: TGTGCCAGCTCACCAAGGGGCCCTAATGAAAAACTGTTTTTT. Protein: CASSPRGPNEKLFF.

The rearrangement links TRBV7-2 to TRBJ2-5; possibly TRBD1 for D (5 bases). This CDR3 is built from 14 residues. Trimming took 1 base from V and 5 from J, leaving 11 bases between them. Germline loops: CDR1 SGHTA, CDR2 FQGNSA. The CDR3 nucleotides read TGTGCCAGCAGCTTAGGAGGCAGGGTGGAGACCCAGTACTTC. It yields the protein CASSLGGRVETQYF.

V and J are TRBV10-1 and TRBJ2-2; D possibly corresponds to TRBD2 (6 bases). CDR3 length equals 14 residues. V was clipped by 8 bases and J by 4 bases, with 14 bases between them. Looked up from germline, CDR1 is WNHNN and CDR2 is SYGVQD (reference sequence). The CDR3 DNA is TGCGCCAGCCGGGACTCTTATTTCACCGGGGAGCTGTTTTTT. It translates to CASRDSYFTGELFF.

V and J are TRBV2 and TRBJ1-2, with no clear D. V was trimmed by 5 bases and J by 4 bases, leaving 17 bases between them. Germline CDR1 is SNHLY and CDR2 is FYNNEI. The CDR3 is 15 residues long. CDR3 residues: CASSPPVTNLYGYTF. As DNA, the CDR3 is TGTGCCAGCAGTCCGCCGGTGACAAATCTCTATGGCTACACCTTC.

The V and J genes are TRBV11-2 and TRBJ2-3, with 9 bases identical to TRBD2. V lost 4 bases to trimming and J lost 6 bases; unmatched junction nucleotides: 2. The germline V gene has CDR1 SGHAT and CDR2 FQNNGV. This CDR3 has 13 residues. Written as DNA, the CDR3 is TGTGCCAGCAGCTCAAGCGGGAGGGATACGCAGTATTTT. Protein product: CASSSSGRDTQYF.

The sample holds one count of this clone. CDR3 amino acids: CASTQTGANYEQYF. The CDR3 DNA reads TGTGCCAGCACCCAGACAGGGGCCAACTACGAGCAGTACTTC. The chain combines TRBV7-2 with TRBJ2-7, with 8 bases that match TRBD1. CDR3 length: 14 amino acids. The V segment lost 7 bases and the J segment 3 bases; nucleotides outside the gene matches: 8. Germline CDR1 and CDR2: SGHTA and FQGNSA.

The V gene is TRBV5-4, the J gene TRBJ2-2; 7 nucleotides align to TRBD1. CDR1 and CDR2 (germline): SGHNT, YYREEE (reference sequence). Losses at the gene ends were 5 bases for V and 1 base for J; bases not matched to a gene: 8. The CDR3 covers 16 residues. The CDR3 protein is CASRPTGAWNTGELFF. CDR3 sequence (DNA): TGTGCCAGCAGACCCACAGGGGCCTGGAACACCGGGGAGCTGTTTTTT.